These 9 T cell receptor beta chains originate from one sample sequenced in a study of blood T cell repertoires in COVID-19. TCRdb keeps only in-frame clones here, not all; method: immunoSEQ multiplex PCR. The data contain 140,000 to 150,000 clones, about four fifths of them singletons. Sequencing input: peripheral blood. The origin of the receptors is a man aged 65-85 years who had recovered from COVID-19.

V is TRBV3-1 (or the pseudogene TRBV3-2) and J is TRBJ2-2; TRBD1 matches at 8 bases. CDR1 and CDR2 (germline): LGHDT, YNNKEL (reference sequence). The length of the CDR3 is 13 residues. Trimming at V came to 4 bases and at J to 6 bases, leaving 1 base not matched to a gene. This CDR3 reads CASSPTGAGELFF. The CDR3 DNA follows: TGTGCCAGCAGCCCGACAGGGGCCGGGGAGCTGTTTTTT.

J is TRBJ2-5 and V is TRBV6-5, with D hard to call. Germline lookup yields CDR1 MNHEY and CDR2 SVGAGI. The CDR3 has 13 residues. Deletions cut 5 bases from V and 5 bases from J, with 12 bases between. The CDR3 DNA reads as TGTGCCAGCAGTCTTGGCTGGCAGGAGACCCAGTACTTC. It translates to CASSLGWQETQYF.

The chain combines TRBV7-2 with TRBJ2-2; no definite D call. Between the trimmed V and J ends, which lost 5 bases and 4 bases, there was a span of 11 bases. Germline-derived CDR1 and CDR2 are SGHTA and FQGNSA. CDR3 length: 14 residues. The CDR3 here is CASSRLRVTGELFF. CDR3 coding DNA: TGTGCCAGCAGCCGTTTGCGAGTCACCGGGGAGCTGTTTTTT.

This rearrangement joins TRBV27 to TRBJ2-5, with 8 bases matching TRBD1. Unmatched junction bases numbered 11, after V lost 10 bases and J lost 1 base. Germline assignment: CDR1 MNHEY and CDR2 SMNVEV (reference sequence). CDR3 size: 15 residues. DNA of the CDR3: TGTGCCACCCACCCCGGGACAGGTCGCCAAGAGACCCAGTACTTC. Translated, it gives CATHPGTGRQETQYF.

V and J are TRBV10-3 and TRBJ2-1; D possibly corresponds to TRBD2 (7 bases). V was shortened by 0 bases and J by 6 bases, with 9 bases between the two germline ends. The CDR3 sequence is 14 residues long. Germline V CDR1 and CDR2: ENHRY, SYGVKD. The CDR3 region has the DNA TGTGCCATCAGTGAGTCGGGGGGGGCCAATGAGCAGTTCTTC. As protein: CAISESGGANEQFF.

The chain couples TRBV3-1 (or the pseudogene TRBV3-2) to TRBJ1-2; possible D gene TRBD1, 5 bases. Germline V gives CDR1 LGHDT, CDR2 YNNKEL (reference sequence). The CDR3 is 15 residues long. The ends were cut back, 4 bases at V and 4 bases at J, with 16 bases in the middle. The DNA for the CDR3 is TGTGCCAGCAGCCGAGGGGACTTCAGCCCCTATGGCTACACCTTC. Translation: CASSRGDFSPYGYTF.

This chain uses TRBV30 with TRBJ1-1; D gene unclear. CDR3 size: 13 residues. Deletions cut 3 bases from V and 0 bases from J, with 8 bases between. Germline-derived CDR1 and CDR2 are GTSNPN and SVGIG (reference sequence). The CDR3 loop is CAWSVTLNTEAFF. In DNA form, the CDR3 reads TGTGCCTGGAGCGTAACATTGAACACTGAAGCTTTCTTT.

V usage is TRBV30 and J usage is TRBJ1-1; the D gene is possibly TRBD1 (5 bases). Trimming took off 5 bases at V and 0 bases at J, with 10 bases between the two ends. The CDR3 consists of 13 residues. The germline gives CDR1 GTSNPN, CDR2 SVGIG (reference sequence). For the CDR3, the DNA is TGTGCCTGGGATTCAGGGTTGAACACTGAAGCTTTCTTT. Protein: CAWDSGLNTEAFF.

The rearrangement uses TRBV18 and TRBJ2-7; no definite D call. Germline V gene data show CDR1 as KGHSH and CDR2 as LQKENI. This CDR3 region has 15 residues. Trimming took off 3 bases at V and 1 base at J, with 13 bases between the two ends. CDR3 nucleotides: TGTGCCAGCTCACCGGAAAACAGAATTTCCTACGAGCAGTACTTC. Translated: CASSPENRISYEQYF.